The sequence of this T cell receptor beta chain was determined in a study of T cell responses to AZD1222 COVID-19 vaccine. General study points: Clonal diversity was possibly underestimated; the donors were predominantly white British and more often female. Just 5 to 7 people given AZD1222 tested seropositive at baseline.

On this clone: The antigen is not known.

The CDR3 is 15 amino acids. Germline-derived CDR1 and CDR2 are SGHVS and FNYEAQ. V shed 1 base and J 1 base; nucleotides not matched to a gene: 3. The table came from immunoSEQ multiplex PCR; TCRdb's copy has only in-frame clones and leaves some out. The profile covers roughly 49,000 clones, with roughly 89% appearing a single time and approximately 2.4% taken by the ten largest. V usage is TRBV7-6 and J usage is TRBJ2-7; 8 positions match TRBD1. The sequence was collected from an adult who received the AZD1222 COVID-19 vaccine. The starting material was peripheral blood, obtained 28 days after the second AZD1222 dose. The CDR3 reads CASSLGGTGSYEQYF. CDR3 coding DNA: TGTGCCAGCAGCTTAGGTGGGACAGGTTCCTACGAGCAGTACTTC.